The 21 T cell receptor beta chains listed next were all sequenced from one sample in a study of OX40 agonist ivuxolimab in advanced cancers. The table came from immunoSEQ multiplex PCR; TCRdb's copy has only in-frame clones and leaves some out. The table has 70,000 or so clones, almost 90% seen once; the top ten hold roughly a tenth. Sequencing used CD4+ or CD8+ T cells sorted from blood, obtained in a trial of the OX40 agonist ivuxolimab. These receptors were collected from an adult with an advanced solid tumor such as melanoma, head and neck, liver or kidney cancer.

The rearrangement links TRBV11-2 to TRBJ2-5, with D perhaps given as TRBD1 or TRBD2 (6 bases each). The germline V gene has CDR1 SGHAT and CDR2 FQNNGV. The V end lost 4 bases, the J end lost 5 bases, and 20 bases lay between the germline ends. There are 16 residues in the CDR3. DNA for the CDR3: TGTGCCAGCAGCTCCTCCCGTACGGGGGCCAGGGAGACCCAGTACTTC. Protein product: CASSSSRTGARETQYF. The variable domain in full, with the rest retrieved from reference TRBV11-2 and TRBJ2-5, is EAGVAQSPRYKIIEKRQSVAFWCNPISGHATLYWYQQILGQGPKLLIQFQNNGVVDDSQLPKDRFSAERLKGVDSTLKIQPAKLEDSAVYLCASSSSRTGARETQYFGPGTRLLVL.

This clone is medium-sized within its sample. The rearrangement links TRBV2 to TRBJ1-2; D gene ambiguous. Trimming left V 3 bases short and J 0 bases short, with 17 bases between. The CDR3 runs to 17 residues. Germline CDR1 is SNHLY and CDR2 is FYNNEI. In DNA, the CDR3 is TGTGCCAGCAGTGAGAGGACGCCTCGAACGTCTAACTATGGCTACACCTTC. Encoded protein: CASSERTPRTSNYGYTF.

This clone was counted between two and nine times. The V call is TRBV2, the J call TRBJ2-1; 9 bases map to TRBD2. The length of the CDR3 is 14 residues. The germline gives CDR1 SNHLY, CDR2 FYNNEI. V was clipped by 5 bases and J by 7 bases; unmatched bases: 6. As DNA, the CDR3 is TGTGCCAGCAGTCGGTCTCTAGCGGGAAATGAGCAGTTCTTC. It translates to CASSRSLAGNEQFF.

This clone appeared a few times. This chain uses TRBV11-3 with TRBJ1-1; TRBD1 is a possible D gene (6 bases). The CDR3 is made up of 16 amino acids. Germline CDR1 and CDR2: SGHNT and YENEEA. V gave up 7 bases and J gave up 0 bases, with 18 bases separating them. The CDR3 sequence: CASKFFGQLLNTEAFF. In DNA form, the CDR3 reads TGTGCCAGCAAGTTTTTTGGACAGCTACTGAACACTGAAGCTTTCTTT.

CDR3 sequence (DNA): TGTTCAGGGGGACAGGACACAGATACGCAGTATTTT. This encodes CSGGQDTDTQYF. The rearrangement links TRBV11-2 to TRBJ2-3; 8 positions match TRBD1. The CDR3 totals 12 residues. The V gene's germline CDR1 is SGHAT and CDR2 FQNNGV.

The DNA for the CDR3 is TGTGCCAGCAGTTCACCCGACAGGTTCAACTATGGCTACACCTTC. This encodes CASSSPDRFNYGYTF. The genes are TRBV28 and TRBJ1-2; a possible D gene is TRBD1 (6 bases). V dropped 4 bases and J dropped 2 bases, with 14 bases sitting between them. Germline V gene sequence: CDR1 MDHEN, CDR2 SYDVKM. This CDR3 is 15 amino acids long.

As DNA, the CDR3 is TGTGCCAGCGAGGGATACGAGACCCAGTACTTC. Protein: CASEGYETQYF. The J gene is TRBJ2-5, the V gene TRBV6-1; possible D gene TRBD2, 5 bases. Trimming took off 8 bases at V and 5 bases at J, with 9 bases between the two ends. This CDR3 is 11 amino acids long. Germline V gene lookup returns CDR1 MNHNS and CDR2 SASEGT.

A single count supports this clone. The DNA for the CDR3 is TGTGCCAGCAGCTTAACCCCCGGCAGGACAGGGGGCACAGATACGCAGTATTTT. This encodes CASSLTPGRTGGTDTQYF. The V and J genes are TRBV7-3 and TRBJ2-3; the match to TRBD1 covers 9 bases. There are 18 residues in the CDR3. Germline V CDR1 and CDR2: SGHTA, FQGTGA. With V trimmed by 0 bases and J by 1 base, 8 bases remained unmatched.

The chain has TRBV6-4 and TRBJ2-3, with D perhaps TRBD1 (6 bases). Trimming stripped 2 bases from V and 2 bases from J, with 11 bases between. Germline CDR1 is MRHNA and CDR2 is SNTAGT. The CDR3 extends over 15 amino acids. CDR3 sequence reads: CASSDRNRDTDTQYF. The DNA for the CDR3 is TGTGCCAGCAGTGACAGGAACAGGGACACAGATACGCAGTATTTT.

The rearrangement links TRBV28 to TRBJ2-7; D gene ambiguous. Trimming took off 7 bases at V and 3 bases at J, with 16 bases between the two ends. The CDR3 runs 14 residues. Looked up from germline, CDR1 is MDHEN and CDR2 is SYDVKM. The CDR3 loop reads CASTSPTERYEQYF. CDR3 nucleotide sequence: TGTGCCAGCACCTCCCCGACGGAACGCTACGAGCAGTACTTC.

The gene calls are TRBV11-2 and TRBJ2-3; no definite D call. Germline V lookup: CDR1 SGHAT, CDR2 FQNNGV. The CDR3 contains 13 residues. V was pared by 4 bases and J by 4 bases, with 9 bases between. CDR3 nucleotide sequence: TGTGCCAGCAGCTACCCGACTTCAGATACGCAGTATTTT. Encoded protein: CASSYPTSDTQYF.

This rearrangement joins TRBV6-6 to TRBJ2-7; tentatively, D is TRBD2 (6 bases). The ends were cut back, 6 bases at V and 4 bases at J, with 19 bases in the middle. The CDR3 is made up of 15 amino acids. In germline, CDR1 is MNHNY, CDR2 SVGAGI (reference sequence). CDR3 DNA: TGTGCCAGCAGCCCCTTCGGGACTGAGAATTACGAGCAGTACTTC. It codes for CASSPFGTENYEQYF.

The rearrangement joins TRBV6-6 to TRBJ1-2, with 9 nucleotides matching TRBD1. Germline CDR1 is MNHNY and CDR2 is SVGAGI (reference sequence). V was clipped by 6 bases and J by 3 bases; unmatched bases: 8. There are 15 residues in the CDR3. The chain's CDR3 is CASRVRTGDDYGYTF. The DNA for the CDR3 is TGTGCCAGCAGGGTACGGACAGGGGATGACTATGGCTACACCTTC.

The CDR3 DNA sequence: TGTGCCAGCAGTGGTGGAACTAGCGCAGCCTATAGCACAGATACGCAGTATTTT. Its translation: CASSGGTSAAYSTDTQYF. The V call is TRBV6-1, the J call TRBJ2-3, with 7 bases lining up with TRBD2. Per the germline V gene, CDR1 is MNHNS and CDR2 is SASEGT. The CDR3 runs to 18 residues. The trim removed 4 bases at V and 0 bases at J, leaving 13 bases unmatched.

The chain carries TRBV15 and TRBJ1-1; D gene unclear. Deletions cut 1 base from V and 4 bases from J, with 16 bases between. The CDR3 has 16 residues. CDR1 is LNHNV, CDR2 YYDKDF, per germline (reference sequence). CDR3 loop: CATSRGGAVVGTEAFF. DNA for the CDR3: TGTGCCACCAGCAGAGGAGGAGCAGTGGTGGGCACTGAAGCTTTCTTT.

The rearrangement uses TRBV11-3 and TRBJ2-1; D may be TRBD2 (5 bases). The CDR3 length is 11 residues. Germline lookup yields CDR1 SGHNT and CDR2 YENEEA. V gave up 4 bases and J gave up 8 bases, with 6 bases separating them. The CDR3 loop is CASSSRDEQFF. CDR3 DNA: TGTGCCAGCAGCTCGAGGGATGAGCAGTTCTTC.

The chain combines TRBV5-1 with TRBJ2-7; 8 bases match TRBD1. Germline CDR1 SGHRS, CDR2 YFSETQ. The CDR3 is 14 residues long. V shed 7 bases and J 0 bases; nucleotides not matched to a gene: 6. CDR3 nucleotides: TGCGCCAGCTACCCGGACAGGGCCTCCTACGAGCAGTACTTC. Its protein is CASYPDRASYEQYF.

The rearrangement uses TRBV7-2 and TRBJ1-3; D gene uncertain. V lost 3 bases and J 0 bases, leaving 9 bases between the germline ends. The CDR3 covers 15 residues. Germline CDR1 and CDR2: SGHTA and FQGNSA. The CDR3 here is CASSFGPSSGNTIYF. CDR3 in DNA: TGTGCCAGCAGCTTCGGACCCAGCTCTGGAAACACCATATATTTT.

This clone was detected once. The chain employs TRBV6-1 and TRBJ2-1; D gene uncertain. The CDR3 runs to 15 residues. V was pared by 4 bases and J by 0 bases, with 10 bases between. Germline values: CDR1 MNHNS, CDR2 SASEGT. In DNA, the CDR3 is TGTGCCAGCAGTGTAAATGAAAACTCCTACAATGAGCAGTTCTTC. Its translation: CASSVNENSYNEQFF.

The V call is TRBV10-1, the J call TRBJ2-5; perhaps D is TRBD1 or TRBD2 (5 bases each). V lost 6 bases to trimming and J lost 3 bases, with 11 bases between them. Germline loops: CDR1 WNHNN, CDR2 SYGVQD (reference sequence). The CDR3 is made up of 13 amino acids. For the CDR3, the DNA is TGCGCCAGCAGCCCAGCGGACAAAGAGACCCAGTACTTC. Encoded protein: CASSPADKETQYF.

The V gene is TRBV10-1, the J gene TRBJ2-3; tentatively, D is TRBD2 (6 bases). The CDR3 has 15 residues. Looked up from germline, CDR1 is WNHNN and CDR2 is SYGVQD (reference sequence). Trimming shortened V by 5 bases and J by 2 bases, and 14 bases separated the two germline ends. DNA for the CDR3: TGCGCCAGCAGTACAGCCGGGACTCACACAGATACGCAGTATTTT. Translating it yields CASSTAGTHTDTQYF.